Included here is one T cell receptor (beta chain) sequence, with context. Purification of the CD8+ and CD4+ T cells relied on negative isolation, and TEMRA cells underwent FACS enrichment. This entry comes from a study of CD8 T cells in Susac syndrome. Reverse transcription of about 0.45 to 1 ug RNA was carried out with random hexamers. TCR beta CDR3 was amplified by immunoSEQ multiplex PCR. This amplification extended across 54 Vbeta and 13 Jbeta segments. TCRdb called the immunoSEQ multiplex PCR reads again in MiXCR, with one record for every CDR3 protein. This table has tens of thousands of distinct CDR3 sequences, roughly 93% appearing once. This CDR3 region has 16 residues. Germline V gives CDR1 SEHNR, CDR2 FQNEAQ (reference sequence). V lost 4 bases to trimming and J lost 4 bases; unmatched junction nucleotides: 7.

The clonotype originates from a human donor in good health. The rearrangement links TRBV7-9 to TRBJ2-2; 9 bases are a match to TRBD1. Material for sequencing was CD8+ T cells from PBMCs. The chain's CDR3 is CASSSLGQGITGELFF. The DNA for the CDR3 is TGTGCCAGCAGCTCGCTCGGACAGGGGATCACCGGGGAGCTGTTTTTT.